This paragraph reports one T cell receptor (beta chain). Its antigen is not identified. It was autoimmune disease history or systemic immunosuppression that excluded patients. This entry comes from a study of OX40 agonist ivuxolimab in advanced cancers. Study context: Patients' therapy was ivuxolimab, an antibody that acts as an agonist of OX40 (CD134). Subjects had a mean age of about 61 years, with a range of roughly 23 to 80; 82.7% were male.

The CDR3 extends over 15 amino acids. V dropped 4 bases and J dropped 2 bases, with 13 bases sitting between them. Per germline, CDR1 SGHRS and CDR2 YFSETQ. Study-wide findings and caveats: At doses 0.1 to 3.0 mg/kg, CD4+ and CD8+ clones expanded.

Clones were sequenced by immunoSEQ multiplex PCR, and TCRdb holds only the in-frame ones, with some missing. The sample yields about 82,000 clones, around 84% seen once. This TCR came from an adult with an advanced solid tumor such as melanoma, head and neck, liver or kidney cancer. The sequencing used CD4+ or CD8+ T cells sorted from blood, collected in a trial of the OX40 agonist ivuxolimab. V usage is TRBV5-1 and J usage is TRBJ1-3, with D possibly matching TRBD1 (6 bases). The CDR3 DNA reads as TGCGCCAGCAGCACGGGACAAACTACTGGAAACACCATATATTTT. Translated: CASSTGQTTGNTIYF. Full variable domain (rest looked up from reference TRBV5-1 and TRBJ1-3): KAGVTQTPRYLIKTRGQQVTLSCSPISGHRSVSWYQQTPGQGLQFLFEYFSETQRNKGNFPGRFSGRQFSNSRSEMNVSTLELGDSALYLCASSTGQTTGNTIYFGEGSWLTVV.